Presented here are 10 T cell receptor beta chains from one specimen sequenced in a study of CD8 T cells in Susac syndrome. With random hexamers, about 0.45 to 1 ug RNA was reverse transcribed. TCRdb redid the calling of the immunoSEQ multiplex PCR reads with MiXCR, one entry per CDR3 protein. The top ten clones hold around 0.2% of a sample with a few hundred thousand distinct CDR3 sequences, over 75% of them seen once. Sequenced material: CD8+ T cells from PBMCs. The receptors were sampled from a human donor with multiple sclerosis.

The chain is built from TRBV20-1 and TRBJ2-1, with D perhaps TRBD2 (5 bases). Germline V CDR1 and CDR2: DFQATT, SNEGSKA (reference sequence). V lost 5 bases and J 4 bases, leaving 6 bases between the germline ends. This CDR3 is built from 11 residues. The DNA of the CDR3 is TGCAGTGCTCGGGATTACAATGAGCAGTTCTTC. Translated: CSARDYNEQFF.

The chain joins TRBV20-1 to TRBJ1-3, with D possibly TRBD1 on 5 matching bases. The CDR3 loop spans 14 amino acids. Trimming stripped 3 bases from V and 0 bases from J, with 9 bases between. The germline CDR1 and CDR2 sequences are DFQATT and SNEGSKA (reference sequence). The CDR3 DNA reads as TGCAGTGCTAGTAGACAGAACTCTGGAAACACCATATATTTT. Translating gives CSASRQNSGNTIYF.

CDR3 region: CASSSPQRGGYTF. The CDR3 region has the DNA TGTGCCAGCAGCTCGCCCCAGCGGGGGGGCTACACCTTC. The rearrangement uses TRBV9 and TRBJ1-2; weak D call: TRBD1 (5 bases). The CDR3 spans 13 residues. Trimming pared 4 bases from V and 8 bases from J, leaving 15 bases between. From germline, CDR1 is SGDLS and CDR2 YYNGEE. Looking up the rest from reference TRBV9 and TRBJ1-2 gives the full variable domain: DSGVTQTPKHLITATGQRVTLRCSPRSGDLSVYWYQQSLDQGLQFLIQYYNGEERAKGNILERFSAQQFPDLHSELNLSSLELGDSALYFCASSSPQRGGYTFGSGTRLTVV.

The rearrangement uses TRBV6-2 or TRBV6-3 and TRBJ2-7, with no clear D. The V gene's germline CDR1 is MNHEY and CDR2 SVGEGT. V dropped 9 bases and J dropped 5 bases, with 17 bases sitting between them. The CDR3 runs to 13 residues. The CDR3 here is CASQYSLLNEQYF. The CDR3 DNA sequence: TGTGCCAGTCAGTACTCTCTTCTCAACGAGCAGTACTTC.

The J gene is TRBJ1-2, the V gene TRBV29-1; D gene ambiguous. Trimming stripped 3 bases from V and 2 bases from J, with 10 bases between. Germline CDR1 and CDR2: SQVTM and ANQGSEA. The CDR3 totals 13 residues. The chain's CDR3 is CSVDPPANYGYTF. DNA for the CDR3: TGCAGCGTTGATCCTCCGGCAAACTATGGCTACACCTTC.

The J gene is TRBJ1-2, the V gene TRBV6-6, with D possibly TRBD1 on 5 matching bases. CDR3 size: 15 residues. V lost 7 bases and J lost 2, with 17 bases in between. Germline CDR1 and CDR2: MNHNY and SVGAGI (reference sequence). CDR3 bases: TGTGCCAGCACCACCTGGGACCTCACCAACTATGGCTACACCTTC. Amino acid sequence: CASTTWDLTNYGYTF.

V usage is TRBV5-4 and J usage is TRBJ1-4; D uncertain. The CDR3 is 12 residues long. The germline V gene has CDR1 SGHNT and CDR2 YYREEE (reference sequence). Trimming took off 1 base at V and 8 bases at J, with 6 bases between the two ends. Written as DNA, the CDR3 is TGTGCCAGCAGCTTGACGGGGGAAAAACTGTTTTTT. Translated, it gives CASSLTGEKLFF.

J is TRBJ1-6 and V is TRBV27; 7 bases align to TRBD1. The CDR3 length is 11 residues. After removal of 7 bases from V and 14 bases from J, the junction contained 5 bases not matched to a gene. From germline, CDR1 is MNHEY and CDR2 SMNVEV (reference sequence). The CDR3 region has the DNA TGTGCCAGCACGGACGGGACAGCCCTCCACTTT. This sequence encodes CASTDGTALHF.

V usage is TRBV7-9 and J usage is TRBJ2-7; 11 bases agree with TRBD1. Germline CDR1 reads SEHNR; CDR2 reads FQNEAQ (reference sequence). V lost 4 bases and J lost 3; bases outside the gene matches: 5. This CDR3 has 15 amino acids. CDR3 protein: CASSYWTGGSYEQYF. The CDR3, as DNA: TGTGCCAGCAGCTATTGGACAGGGGGCAGCTACGAGCAGTACTTC.

This clonotype was counted once. The chain carries TRBV12-3 or TRBV12-4 and TRBJ2-1; a possible D gene is TRBD1 (6 bases). The CDR3 has 14 residues. V was pared by 6 bases and J by 3 bases, with 12 bases between. CDR3: CASRPGRGYNEQFF. As DNA, the CDR3 is TGTGCCAGCAGACCGGGCAGGGGCTACAATGAGCAGTTCTTC.